A selection of T cell receptor beta chains follows, all from one sample in a study of cytotoxic CD8 clonotypes in ibrutinib-treated CLL. Method: immunoSEQ multiplex PCR; TCRdb's copy keeps in-frame clones and lacks some. The top ten hold over 5% of the sample, which has hundreds of thousands of clones, 70% to 80% seen once. The sample here was PBMCs, taken before ibrutinib treatment. These receptors were taken from a human donor with chronic lymphocytic leukemia. Both conserved end residues are part of each CDR3. A D gene is named only where the DNA matches it firmly. Rows give clone size only sometimes, using once, few, many, or a class for an expanded clone.

v_call	clone_size	j_call	d_call	cdr3_aa	cdr3_nt
TRBV6-6	-	TRBJ2-3	TRBD2	CASSRLAPGSTDTQYF	TGTGCCAGCAGCCGACTAGCCCCAGGGAGCACAGATACGCAGTATTTT
TRBV30	-	TRBJ1-5	-	CAWSLQQNQPQHF	TGTGCCTGGAGCTTACAACAAAATCAGCCCCAGCATTTT
TRBV10-3	-	TRBJ2-3	TRBD2	CAIGLAGVLDTQYF	TGTGCCATCGGACTAGCGGGAGTTTTAGATACGCAGTATTTT
TRBV10-3	-	TRBJ2-3	-	CAISEQGGLESDTQYF	TGTGCCATCAGTGAGCAAGGGGGGCTGGAATCAGATACGCAGTATTTT
TRBV30	-	TRBJ2-5	-	CAWRSSDRFKTQYF	TGTGCCTGGAGGAGCTCCGACAGGTTTAAGACCCAGTACTTC
TRBV4-2	-	TRBJ2-7	TRBD1	CASSQDRFPSEQYF	TGTGCCAGCAGCCAGGACAGGTTTCCTAGCGAGCAGTACTTC
TRBV28	few	TRBJ2-3	TRBD1	CATETDRGSTDTQYF	TGTGCCACAGAGACGGACAGGGGAAGCACAGATACGCAGTATTTT
TRBV4-3	-	TRBJ2-7	-	CASSQETASSYEQYF	TGCGCCAGCAGCCAAGAAACAGCGAGCTCCTACGAGCAGTACTTC
TRBV7-9	-	TRBJ2-7	TRBD1	CASSATGSYEQYF	TGTGCCAGCAGCGCGACAGGGTCCTACGAGCAGTACTTC
TRBV5-5	-	TRBJ2-7	-	CASSSTLLEQYF	TGTGCCAGCAGCTCTACGCTCCTTGAGCAGTACTTC
TRBV5-5	few	TRBJ2-4	TRBD1	CASSDNPGQGNIQYF	TGTGCCAGCAGCGATAATCCCGGACAGGGAAACATTCAGTACTTC
TRBV5-6	-	TRBJ1-5	-	CASSLRGLNNQPQHF	TGTGCCAGCAGCTTGAGGGGACTGAACAATCAGCCCCAGCATTTT
TRBV18	few	TRBJ2-5	-	CASSPLRETQYF	TGTGCCAGCTCACCATTGCGGGAGACCCAGTACTTC
TRBV5-6	-	TRBJ2-6	-	CASSTQLAGSGAGANVLTF	TGTGCCAGCAGCACACAACTCGCAGGGAGCGGAGCCGGGGCCAACGTCCTGACTTTC
TRBV14	-	TRBJ2-7	-	CASSHNSEHYEQYF	TGTGCCAGCAGCCATAACAGCGAACACTACGAGCAGTACTTC
TRBV5-1	-	TRBJ2-1	TRBD2	CASSIGTSGRAYEQFF	TGCGCCAGCAGCATCGGGACTAGCGGGAGGGCCTATGAGCAGTTCTTC
TRBV7-9	-	TRBJ2-1	-	CASSPSGIGSYNEQFF	TGTGCCAGCAGCCCATCCGGTATAGGCTCCTACAATGAGCAGTTCTTC
TRBV7-2	-	TRBJ2-7	TRBD2	CASSLGGAGGTYEQYF	TGTGCCAGCAGCTTAGGTGGAGCGGGAGGGACCTACGAGCAGTACTTC
TRBV4-3	-	TRBJ2-7	-	CASSQDRRGNGYEQYF	TGCGCCAGCAGCCAAGATCGCCGGGGTAATGGTTACGAGCAGTACTTC
TRBV5-1	-	TRBJ2-1	-	CASSLRPGYNEQFF	TGCGCCAGCAGCTTGCGGCCAGGCTACAATGAGCAGTTCTTC
TRBV30	-	TRBJ2-3	-	CAWAGQTDTQYF	TGTGCCTGGGCGGGACAGACAGATACGCAGTATTTT
TRBV19	-	TRBJ1-5	-	CASSIDHSHLNQPQHF	TGTGCCAGTAGTATAGATCACAGTCATCTCAATCAGCCCCAGCATTTT
TRBV5-4	-	TRBJ2-7	-	CASSLPGDKLYEQYF	TGTGCCAGCAGCTTGCCCGGGGACAAACTTTACGAGCAGTACTTC
TRBV27	-	TRBJ2-7	TRBD1	CASSSTGWNYEQYF	TGTGCCAGCAGTTCGACAGGGTGGAACTACGAGCAGTACTTC